The 27 T cell receptor beta chains reported below all come from one sample, sequenced in a study of T cells after yellow fever vaccination. TCRdb itself ran the 5' RACE reads through MiXCR, one entry per CDR3 protein. The table has about 630,000 distinct CDR3 sequences, approximately 13% seen once; the top ten hold just under 15%. The sample was PBMCs, taken on the day of the yellow fever booster vaccination. The receptors stem from a man aged 30-40 years who received the YFV17D yellow fever vaccine.

V gene TRBV28 combines with J gene TRBJ2-7, with D maybe TRBD1 (6 bases). Germline V CDR1 and CDR2: MDHEN, SYDVKM. The length of the CDR3 is 11 residues. Trimming shortened V by 7 bases and J by 8 bases, and 12 bases separated the two germline ends. The DNA of the CDR3 is TGTGCCAGCACCCTGGACAGCCAGCAGTACTTC. It codes for CASTLDSQQYF.

The V call is TRBV6-2 or TRBV6-3, the J call TRBJ2-1; no reliable D call. The CDR3 has 14 residues. The ends were cut back, 7 bases at V and 0 bases at J, with 10 bases in the middle. The germline CDR1 and CDR2 sequences are MNHEY and SVGEGT. CDR3 amino acids: CASIPRSSYNEQFF. The CDR3 DNA is TGTGCCAGCATCCCAAGGAGCTCCTACAATGAGCAGTTCTTC.

V usage is TRBV5-4 and J usage is TRBJ2-3; 12 bases fit TRBD2. Losses at the gene ends were 4 bases for V and 5 bases for J; bases not matched to a gene: 8. The CDR3 consists of 16 residues. CDR1 is SGHNT, CDR2 YYREEE, per germline (reference sequence). This chain's CDR3 is CASSQGLAGLIDTQYF. The CDR3 nucleotides are TGTGCCAGCAGCCAAGGACTAGCGGGACTGATAGATACGCAGTATTTT. Together with reference TRBV5-4 and TRBJ2-3, the CDR3 gives the full variable domain: ETGVTQSPTHLIKTRGQQVTLRCSSQSGHNTVSWYQQALGQGPQFIFQYYREEENGRGNFPPRFSGLQFPNYSSELNVNALELDDSALYLCASSQGLAGLIDTQYFGPGTRLTVL.

This clonotype was found a few times. V is TRBV20-1 and J is TRBJ2-5, with unresolved D. V lost 2 bases and J 4 bases, leaving 5 bases between the germline ends. The CDR3 consists of 11 residues. Germline loops: CDR1 DFQATT, CDR2 SNEGSKA (reference sequence). This chain's CDR3 is CSARRAETQYF. The CDR3 DNA is TGCAGTGCTAGAAGGGCAGAGACCCAGTACTTC.

In this sample, this clonotype turned up many times. The chain joins TRBV20-1 to TRBJ2-3; TRBD2 is a possible D gene (5 bases). Trimming left V 3 bases short and J 2 bases short, with 9 bases between. Per the germline V gene, CDR1 is DFQATT and CDR2 is SNEGSKA (reference sequence). CDR3 length equals 13 residues. The CDR3 loop reads CSASRGDTDTQYF. The CDR3 DNA reads as TGCAGTGCTAGTCGGGGAGACACAGATACGCAGTATTTT.

The chain has TRBV20-1 and TRBJ2-1; 10 nucleotides align to TRBD2. The CDR3 runs 16 residues. CDR1 is DFQATT, CDR2 SNEGSKA, per germline (reference sequence). Trimming cost V 0 bases and J 10 bases; bases outside gene matches: 12. The CDR3 is CSARDRRLAGVGEQFF. DNA for the CDR3: TGCAGTGCTAGAGATCGTCGGCTAGCGGGAGTGGGCGAGCAGTTCTTC.

A word on this clonotype: The junction departs from germline at one end; a sequencing error may be responsible. This rearrangement joins TRBV7-2 to TRBJ2-1; 12 bases are shared with TRBD2. This CDR3 has 15 residues. Germline CDR1 SGHTA, CDR2 FQGNSA. This chain's CDR3 is CATSVTSGSFNEQFF. The CDR3 DNA reads as TGTGCCACCAGCGTGACTAGCGGGAGTTTTAATGAGCAGTTCTTC.

This clonotype has just a few counts. This chain uses TRBV15 with TRBJ2-3; D is unresolved. Germline CDR1 LNHNV, CDR2 YYDKDF (reference sequence). CDR3 size: 12 residues. V dropped 0 bases and J dropped 7 bases, with 5 bases sitting between them. CDR3 DNA sequence: TGTGCCACCAGCAGAGATCAGTATACGCAGTATTTT. It translates to CATSRDQYTQYF.

This clonotype was observed a few times. The chain links TRBV4-3 to TRBJ1-2; D is uncertain. Germline lookup yields CDR1 LGHNA and CDR2 YSLEER. CDR3 size: 13 residues. V was cut by 5 bases and J by 8 bases, with 15 bases left in between. The CDR3 DNA reads TGCGCCAGCAGCACAGACGGGGAAAGGGGCTACACCTTC. It encodes CASSTDGERGYTF.

The table lists this clonotype with many counts. The chain carries TRBV5-1 and TRBJ1-1; 7 positions match TRBD1. The CDR3 consists of 16 residues. V shed 0 bases and J 3 bases; nucleotides not matched to a gene: 8. Germline V gene data show CDR1 as SGHRS and CDR2 as YFSETQ. As DNA, the CDR3 is TGCGCCAGCAGCTTGGGCGGTAGGGGGCAGGACACTGAAGCTTTCTTT. As protein: CASSLGGRGQDTEAFF.

A few counts support this clonotype. This chain connects TRBV7-7 to TRBJ2-1; 10 bases match TRBD1. The CDR3 has 15 residues. CDR1 and CDR2 (germline): SSHAT, FNYEAQ (reference sequence). The J segment lost 4 bases and the V segment lost 5 bases, leaving 5 bases of the junction unmatched. The CDR3 sequence: CASSLGTGVYNEQFF. The CDR3 region has the DNA TGTGCCAGCAGCCTCGGGACAGGGGTTTACAATGAGCAGTTCTTC.

The chain combines TRBV7-9 with TRBJ2-7; D might be TRBD1 or TRBD2, each matching 5 bases. CDR1 is SEHNR, CDR2 FQNEAQ, per germline (reference sequence). CDR3 length: 15 residues. Trimming pared 2 bases from V and 2 bases from J, leaving 13 bases between. Here the CDR3 reads CASSLLEGFPYEQYF. The CDR3 DNA reads as TGTGCCAGCAGCTTACTTGAGGGGTTCCCCTACGAGCAGTACTTC.

In this sample, this clonotype turned up many times. The chain has TRBV12-3 or TRBV12-4 and TRBJ2-7; tentatively, D is TRBD2 (6 bases). The CDR3 is made up of 14 amino acids. V was clipped by 9 bases and J by 3 bases, with 18 bases between them. The DNA of the CDR3 is TGTGCCAGTCGAGCCGGGGACTCCGACTACGAGCAGTACTTC. This gives the protein CASRAGDSDYEQYF.

This clonotype was observed a few times. The V call is TRBV6-1, the J call TRBJ1-2, with a possible D match to TRBD1 (6 bases). V lost 3 bases and J 7 bases, leaving 12 bases between the germline ends. The V gene's germline CDR1 is MNHNS and CDR2 SASEGT. The CDR3 extends over 13 amino acids. The CDR3 region has the DNA TGTGCCAGCAGTGAGGGGGCTTCAGGTGGCTACACCTTC. Residues: CASSEGASGGYTF.

This clonotype came up a few times. This rearrangement joins TRBV20-1 to TRBJ1-3; D may be TRBD1 (6 bases). Germline V lookup: CDR1 DFQATT, CDR2 SNEGSKA (reference sequence). Between the trimmed V and J ends, which lost 5 bases and 2 bases, there was a span of 13 bases. This CDR3 is built from 14 residues. The CDR3 region is CSAFEGGAGNTIYF. The CDR3 DNA is TGCAGTGCTTTCGAGGGGGGGGCTGGAAACACCATATATTTT.

This clonotype was detected only a few times. V gene TRBV30 combines with J gene TRBJ1-1; possibly TRBD1 for D (5 bases). The V end lost 0 bases, the J end lost 5 bases, and 10 bases lay between the germline ends. From germline, CDR1 is GTSNPN and CDR2 SVGIG (reference sequence). The CDR3 length is 13 residues. This CDR3 reads CAWSVRTTTEAFF. The CDR3 DNA reads TGTGCCTGGAGTGTACGGACAACTACTGAAGCTTTCTTT.

J is TRBJ2-7 and V is TRBV20-1, with D unresolved. CDR3 size: 12 residues. V was trimmed by 3 bases and J by 9 bases, leaving 15 bases between them. Germline assignment: CDR1 DFQATT and CDR2 SNEGSKA (reference sequence). The CDR3 DNA is TGCAGTGCTAGTGATAATTACGAGCGGCAGTACTTC. It yields the protein CSASDNYERQYF.

This chain joins TRBV4-2 and TRBJ2-1; tentative D call: TRBD2 (6 bases). CDR1 and CDR2 (germline): LGHNA, YNFKEQ. This CDR3 contains 16 residues. Trimming cost V 1 base and J 4 bases, with 14 bases left between them. The CDR3 loop reads CASSQVMLATYNEQFF. In nucleotides, the CDR3 is TGTGCCAGCAGCCAAGTTATGCTAGCGACGTACAATGAGCAGTTCTTC.

The chain combines TRBV24-1 with TRBJ2-2; TRBD2 is a possible D gene (5 bases). The V gene lost 4 bases and the J gene lost 6 bases, with 8 bases spanning the gap. The germline V gene has CDR1 KGHDR and CDR2 SFDVKD. This CDR3 has 13 residues. The CDR3 DNA sequence: TGTGCCACCAGTGACGTAGCGCCCGGGGAGCTGTTTTTT. Its translation: CATSDVAPGELFF.

The J gene is TRBJ2-3, the V gene TRBV5-8; 10 bases align to TRBD2. V shed 2 bases, J shed 4 bases, and the junction held 4 bases outside the gene matches. Germline V lookup: CDR1 SGHTS, CDR2 YDEGEE. The CDR3 loop spans 15 amino acids. Here the CDR3 reads CASSFQAGGPDTQYF. In nucleotides, the CDR3 is TGTGCCAGCAGCTTTCAAGCGGGAGGGCCAGATACGCAGTATTTT.

The chain employs TRBV18 and TRBJ2-6, with D perhaps matching TRBD1 (5 bases). V lost 2 bases and J lost 0, with 20 bases in between. The CDR3 is made up of 20 amino acids. The germline V gene encodes CDR1 KGHSH and CDR2 LQKENI. The CDR3 region is CASSPFPLENRISGANVLTF. CDR3 sequence (DNA): TGTGCCAGCTCACCATTCCCCCTCGAAAACAGGATCTCTGGGGCCAACGTCCTGACTTTC.

This clonotype has a handful of counts. The chain employs TRBV19 and TRBJ2-5; D is uncertain. Trimming left V 3 bases short and J 2 bases short, with 10 bases between. This CDR3 spans 14 amino acids. CDR1 and CDR2 (germline): LNHDA, SQIVND (reference sequence). CDR3 in DNA: TGTGCCAGTAGTATTCCCGTATATCAAGAGACCCAGTACTTC. Encoded protein: CASSIPVYQETQYF.

This clonotype was counted a few times. The chain combines TRBV7-2 with TRBJ2-7, with 11 positions matching TRBD2. The V segment lost 2 bases and the J segment 5 bases; nucleotides outside the gene matches: 8. Germline V gene data show CDR1 as SGHTA and CDR2 as FQGNSA. This CDR3 has 16 amino acids. This CDR3 is CASSLRLAGPQNEQYF. CDR3 DNA sequence: TGTGCCAGCAGCTTAAGACTAGCGGGACCGCAGAACGAGCAGTACTTC.

This clonotype was seen many times. The gene calls are TRBV9 and TRBJ2-7; D gene uncertain. The CDR3 spans 12 residues. V was clipped by 2 bases and J by 1 base, with 4 bases between them. Germline CDR1 reads SGDLS; CDR2 reads YYNGEE. The CDR3 spells CASSVGSYEQYF. The CDR3 nucleotides are TGTGCCAGCAGCGTCGGATCCTACGAGCAGTACTTC.

This clonotype was seen only a few times. V and J are TRBV25-1 and TRBJ2-2, with no clear D. Germline V gene data show CDR1 as MGHDK and CDR2 as SYGVNS. The CDR3 consists of 14 residues. Trimming took off 2 bases at V and 4 bases at J, with 8 bases between the two ends. The CDR3: CASSEGLTTGELFF. DNA of the CDR3: TGTGCCAGCAGTGAAGGGCTAACCACCGGGGAGCTGTTTTTT.

Regarding this clonotype: The junction departs from germline at one end; a sequencing error may be responsible. The chain has TRBV3-1 and TRBJ2-1; weak D call: TRBD2 (5 bases). The germline V gene has CDR1 LGHDT and CDR2 YNNKEL (reference sequence). The length of the CDR3 is 12 residues. CDR3 bases: TGTGCCAGCGGCCACGGAGAGGGTGAGCAGTTCTTC. Translation: CASGHGEGEQFF.

The sample holds many counts of this clonotype. The chain links TRBV7-8 to TRBJ1-5; 9 nucleotides align to TRBD1. Trimming cost V 5 bases and J 4 bases; bases outside gene matches: 15. The germline V gene has CDR1 SGHVS and CDR2 FQNEAQ. CDR3 length equals 18 residues. The CDR3 protein is CASSPRTGVQGLNQPQHF. Written as DNA, the CDR3 is TGTGCCAGCAGCCCTAGGACAGGGGTCCAGGGCCTGAATCAGCCCCAGCATTTT.